This TCR beta chain appears in the sequencing data of a study of blood T cell repertoires in COVID-19. On the study more broadly: The United States, Italy and Spain provided the acute and convalescent COVID-19 samples. PBMCs, B-cell-depleted T cells, or T cells were the source of the cDNA or gDNA that made up the material.

V was clipped by 7 bases and J by 5 bases; unmatched bases: 6. The CDR3 is 14 amino acids. CDR1 and CDR2 from the germline V gene are MNHEY and SVGAGI. Original processing methods: Quantification of nucleated cells was approximated via reference gene primer amplification. Profiled with immunoSEQ multiplex PCR; TCRdb holds only in-frame clones, not every one. V and J calls and clone size follow that table, whereas D and trimming were derived from the DNA. The sample includes some 71,000 clones, just over 90% seen only once; the top ten take less than 6.5%. V gene TRBV6-5 combines with J gene TRBJ2-5; TRBD2 agrees at 11 bases. Sequenced sample: peripheral blood. The sequence derives from a woman aged 18 to 35 with acute or convalescent COVID-19. The CDR3 DNA reads TGTGCCAGCAAGGCTAGCGGGAGGCGGGAGACCCAGTACTTC. Translation: CASKASGRRETQYF.